One and the same sample provided the 21 T cell receptor beta chains below, sequenced in a study of radiotherapy plus CTLA-4 blockade in lung cancer. Only in-frame clones appear in the TCRdb table, and some are missing; sequencing was by immunoSEQ multiplex PCR. Altogether roughly 100,000 clones are present, approximately 82% being singletons, with the ten largest covering 20% to 30%. The material was peripheral blood, obtained from a patient treated with radiotherapy plus ipilimumab. These receptors were taken from a human donor with non-small cell lung cancer that progressed on radiotherapy plus ipilimumab.

V and J are TRBV10-1 and TRBJ1-1; D is undetermined. Germline-derived CDR1 and CDR2 are WNHNN and SYGVQD (reference sequence). Trimming stripped 10 bases from V and 4 bases from J, with 19 bases between. The CDR3 is 14 amino acids. Written as DNA, the CDR3 is TGCGCCATCCAATTGGCCTGGGCAGGCACTGAAGCTTTCTTT. Amino acids: CAIQLAWAGTEAFF.

This chain uses TRBV11-3 with TRBJ2-1, with a possible D match to TRBD1 (6 bases). The V and J ends lost 3 bases and 5 bases respectively, with 14 bases between them. CDR1 SGHNT and CDR2 YENEEA come from the germline V gene. There are 15 residues in the CDR3. The CDR3 loop reads CASSFGQRLNNEQFF. Here the CDR3 DNA reads TGTGCCAGCAGCTTCGGACAGAGATTAAACAATGAGCAGTTCTTC.

CDR3 sequence reads: CASSSGTGAYNEQFF. DNA for the CDR3: TGTGCCAGCAGCTCGGGGACAGGCGCCTACAATGAGCAGTTCTTC. J is TRBJ2-1 and V is TRBV11-2; TRBD1 agrees at 8 bases. This CDR3 contains 15 residues. The V segment lost 4 bases and the J segment 2 bases; nucleotides outside the gene matches: 4. Germline V gene lookup returns CDR1 SGHAT and CDR2 FQNNGV.

This clone was seen a single time. The same CDR3 arises from other DNA sequences in this sample as well. J is TRBJ2-7 and V is TRBV11-2; maybe TRBD2 (7 bases). In germline, CDR1 is SGHAT, CDR2 FQNNGV. The CDR3 runs to 16 residues. The V and J ends lost 1 base and 1 base respectively, with 14 bases between them. As DNA, the CDR3 is TGTGCCAGCAGCTTAGGATGGGGGCGGGGGTCCTACGAGCAGTACTTC. It encodes CASSLGWGRGSYEQYF.

V gene TRBV6-5 combines with J gene TRBJ1-1, with D uncertain. This CDR3 is 12 amino acids long. The V end lost 8 bases, the J end lost 1 base, and 8 bases lay between the germline ends. Germline V CDR1 and CDR2: MNHEY, SVGAGI. The CDR3 nucleotides read TGTGCCAGCGGACGGAGGAACACTGAAGCTTTCTTT. This sequence encodes CASGRRNTEAFF.

The chain carries TRBV4-1 and TRBJ2-1, with TRBD2 identical over 13 bases. This CDR3 is 15 amino acids long. The germline gives CDR1 MGHRA, CDR2 YSYEKL. V was pared by 1 base and J by 8 bases, with 2 bases of the junction left unmatched. The CDR3 bases are TGCGCCAGCAGCCAAGGACTAGCGGGAGGCTATGAGCAGTTCTTC. Its protein product is CASSQGLAGGYEQFF.

This clone was observed once. V gene TRBV19 combines with J gene TRBJ2-1, with D perhaps being TRBD1 or TRBD2 (5 bases each). The CDR3 extends over 15 amino acids. The germline V gene has CDR1 LNHDA and CDR2 SQIVND (reference sequence). The V gene lost 5 bases and the J gene lost 0 bases, with 11 bases spanning the gap. The DNA for the CDR3 is TGTGCCAGTAGTCCCGGGGCATACTCCTACAATGAGCAGTTCTTC. It specifies CASSPGAYSYNEQFF.

The chain combines TRBV6-5 with TRBJ2-3, with D perhaps TRBD1 (6 bases). The V and J ends lost 4 bases and 4 bases respectively, with 9 bases between them. CDR1 is MNHEY and CDR2 is SVGAGI in the germline V gene. The CDR3 runs to 13 residues. The DNA of the CDR3 is TGTGCCAGCAGTTCCCAGGGGCCAGATACGCAGTATTTT. Protein sequence: CASSSQGPDTQYF.

The table lists this clone with a few counts. The chain uses TRBV21-1 and TRBJ2-7; no check of the table's D call, TRBD1, against the DNA was made. TRBV21-1 is tagged as a pseudogene. The CDR3 totals 15 residues. Here the CDR3 reads CASSRDRGLRYEQYV. The CDR3 region has the DNA TGTGCCAGCAGCCGGGACAGGGGGCTTCGATACGAGCAGTACGTC.

J is TRBJ2-7 and V is TRBV11-2; a weak D match, TRBD2 (5 bases). V lost 1 base and J lost 2, with 15 bases in between. This CDR3 region has 16 residues. The germline V gene has CDR1 SGHAT and CDR2 FQNNGV. The CDR3 region has the DNA TGTGCCAGCAGCTTAGCCGGACTCACCCTTCCCTACGAGCAGTACTTC. Translated, it gives CASSLAGLTLPYEQYF. Filled out from reference TRBV11-2 and TRBJ2-7, the complete variable domain reads EAGVAQSPRYKIIEKRQSVAFWCNPISGHATLYWYQQILGQGPKLLIQFQNNGVVDDSQLPKDRFSAERLKGVDSTLKIQPAKLEDSAVYLCASSLAGLTLPYEQYFGPGTRLTVT.

The chain links TRBV9 to TRBJ2-2; D remains ambiguous. CDR3 length equals 15 residues. Germline assignment: CDR1 SGDLS and CDR2 YYNGEE. The V end was cut by 2 bases, the J end by 5 bases, with 13 bases between. The CDR3 sequence: CASSVSSKTTGELFF. In DNA, the CDR3 is TGTGCCAGCAGCGTGTCCTCGAAGACAACCGGGGAGCTGTTTTTT.

V is TRBV9 and J is TRBJ1-5; 7 bases agree with TRBD1. J was trimmed by 2 bases and V by 4 bases; bases with no gene match: 9. Looked up from germline, CDR1 is SGDLS and CDR2 is YYNGEE. The CDR3 spans 16 residues. The CDR3 DNA is TGTGCCAGCAGCTCAGAGGAGGGGGCTCGCAATCAGCCCCAGCATTTT. It translates to CASSSEEGARNQPQHF.

The chain is built from TRBV28 and TRBJ1-2; 9 nucleotides align to TRBD1. The CDR3 sequence is 13 residues long. J gave up 7 bases and V 8 bases, and 8 bases lay outside the gene matches. The germline V gene has CDR1 MDHEN and CDR2 SYDVKM. In DNA form, the CDR3 reads TGTGCCAGCTGTAGACAGGGGGTGAGTGGCTACACCTTC. Its translation: CASCRQGVSGYTF.

This chain connects TRBV6-5 to TRBJ2-1, with TRBD1 matching 8 bases. Germline lookup yields CDR1 MNHEY and CDR2 SVGAGI. With 6 bases clipped from V and 12 bases from J, the junction kept 7 bases outside the gene matches. The CDR3 totals 12 residues. CDR3 residues: CASSSRGTGQFF. The CDR3 DNA reads as TGTGCCAGCAGCTCCAGGGGGACAGGGCAGTTCTTC.

This clone was detected only once. The chain carries TRBV30 and TRBJ1-3; a possible D gene is TRBD1 (6 bases). Looked up from germline, CDR1 is GTSNPN and CDR2 is SVGIG (reference sequence). Trimming cost V 5 bases and J 0 bases, with 20 bases left between them. The CDR3 loop spans 17 amino acids. CDR3 sequence (DNA): TGTGCCTGGGACAGGACCCGAACCCGAAGCTCTGGAAACACCATATATTTT. It codes for CAWDRTRTRSSGNTIYF. The full variable domain, rest sourced from reference TRBV30 and TRBJ1-3, is SQTIHQWPATLVQPVGSPLSLECTVEGTSNPNLYWYRQAAGRGLQLLFYSVGIGQISSEVPQNLSASRPQDRQFILSSKKLLLSDSGFYLCAWDRTRTRSSGNTIYFGEGSWLTVV.

The gene calls are TRBV28 and TRBJ2-7, with 7 bases identical to TRBD2. The V gene's germline CDR1 is MDHEN and CDR2 SYDVKM. J gave up 2 bases and V 5 bases, and 6 bases lay outside the gene matches. The CDR3 is 14 amino acids. The CDR3 sequence: CASSPLAGAYEQYF. CDR3 in DNA: TGTGCCAGCAGTCCACTCGCGGGAGCCTACGAGCAGTACTTC.

The chain recombines TRBV6-8 with TRBJ2-3, with a possible D match to TRBD1 (6 bases). The V end was cut by 9 bases, the J end by 0 bases, with 10 bases between. This CDR3 is built from 13 residues. Germline V CDR1 and CDR2: MNHGY, SAAAGT. The CDR3 DNA sequence: TGTGCCAGTATTCAGGGGAGCACAGATACGCAGTATTTT. This sequence encodes CASIQGSTDTQYF.

The chain employs TRBV19 and TRBJ2-2, with 8 bases matching TRBD1. The junction had 7 bases not matched to a gene; V was cut back by 4 bases and J by 0 bases. The CDR3 spans 17 residues. Germline CDR1 reads LNHDA; CDR2 reads SQIVND (reference sequence). The CDR3 loop is CASSTGQELANTGELFF. In DNA form, the CDR3 reads TGTGCCAGTAGTACGGGACAGGAGCTGGCGAACACCGGGGAGCTGTTTTTT.

This clone was seen only once. The chain couples TRBV6-5 to TRBJ1-1, with D possibly being TRBD1 (5 bases). CDR1 is MNHEY and CDR2 is SVGAGI in the germline V gene. This CDR3 comprises 14 residues. Trimming shortened V by 9 bases and J by 0 bases, and 14 bases separated the two germline ends. CDR3 bases: TGTGCCAGTGCTATTGGGACTATGAACACTGAAGCTTTCTTT. It encodes CASAIGTMNTEAFF.

V and J are TRBV6-1 and TRBJ1-5; D not certain. Germline V gene lookup returns CDR1 MNHNS and CDR2 SASEGT. V was cut by 3 bases and J by 3 bases, with 6 bases left in between. CDR3 length: 13 amino acids. The CDR3 sequence is CASSDSYNQPQHF. In nucleotides, the CDR3 is TGTGCCAGCAGTGACAGTTACAATCAGCCCCAGCATTTT.

A single count supports this clone. The chain is built from TRBV28 and TRBJ2-5; D uncertain. The CDR3 covers 12 residues. V dropped 5 bases and J dropped 5 bases, with 9 bases sitting between them. Germline lookup yields CDR1 MDHEN and CDR2 SYDVKM. The CDR3 reads CASSGVEETQYF. CDR3 DNA sequence: TGTGCCAGCAGTGGGGTGGAGGAGACCCAGTACTTC.